The clone carrying this T cell receptor (beta chain) was picked up many times. What it recognizes is unknown. Around 450 ng RNA was reverse transcribed with alpha and beta constant-region primers. Alpha and beta chain libraries were made separately by chain-specific third strand synthesis with multiplexing indices. Second strand synthesis was primed from the SP2 site. Using its own MiXCR run on the 5' RACE reads, TCRdb lists one record per CDR3 protein. The sample has 7,000 to 9,000 distinct CDR3 sequences; 8% to 9.5% are singletons. Antiretroviral therapy had run roughly three months, about 14 weeks, before follow-up blood collection. No cell fractionation was done, so the repertoire covers all unsorted peripheral blood T cells. This sample was included in a study of HIV-infected patients and healthy controls. General observations from the study: HIV-associated CDR3 frequencies dropped significantly during therapy; CMV-associated ones, mostly rising, changed nonsignificantly. HIV-infected patients and controls differed significantly in mean usage of eight alpha and eight beta V genes. HLA types of the donors remained undetermined.

With V trimmed by 0 bases and J by 5 bases, 13 bases remained unmatched. The CDR3 has 18 residues. Germline values: CDR1 SGHTA, CDR2 FQGNSA. The receptor was derived from an adult with HIV infection. This chain links TRBV7-2 with TRBJ1-2, with TRBD1 matching over 9 bases. The source was blood, collected during antiretroviral therapy. Here the CDR3 DNA reads TGTGCCAGCAGCTTAGCGCTGCCGGGACAGGGCCTCCCATATGGCTACACCTTC. Amino acids: CASSLALPGQGLPYGYTF. Drawing the rest from reference TRBV7-2 and TRBJ1-2, the complete variable domain is GAGVSQSPSNKVTEKGKDVELRCDPISGHTALYWYRQSLGQGLEFLIYFQGNSAPDKSGLPSDRFSAERTGGSVSTLTIQRTQQEDSAVYLCASSLALPGQGLPYGYTFGSGTRLTVV.